These T cell receptor beta chains were read from a single sample in a study of graft-versus-host responses after intestinal transplantation. The protocol was immunoSEQ multiplex PCR, while the TCRdb copy is restricted to in-frame clones and leaves out a portion. The sample consists of nearly 100,000 clones, 80% to 95% of them appearing once. This material consisted of PBMCs, taken about 440 days after intestinal transplant. The receptors were sampled from a human patient who received an intestinal transplant, so some T cells may come from the graft donor. The CDR3 runs from the conserved cysteine through the conserved F or W. The D gene is left open where the match is weak.

TRBV5-4	NA	TRBJ2-1	CASSKGPWDEQFF	TGTGCCAGCAGCAAAGGGCCCTGGGATGAGCAGTTCTTC
TRBV4-2	TRBD2	TRBJ2-3	CASSQALGGITDTQYF	TGTGCCAGCAGCCAAGCCCTCGGGGGGATCACAGATACGCAGTATTTT
TRBV5-5	TRBD2	TRBJ2-2	CASSLAIGEGWTGELFF	TGTGCCAGCAGCTTGGCCATCGGGGAGGGTTGGACCGGGGAGCTGTTTTTT
TRBV11-2	TRBD2	TRBJ2-5	CVSSTGTSGLQETQYF	TGTGTCAGCAGCACCGGGACTAGCGGATTACAAGAGACCCAGTACTTC
TRBV9	NA	TRBJ1-4	CASSGGGRSNEKLFF	TGTGCCAGCAGCGGCGGGGGGCGATCTAATGAAAAACTGTTTTTT
TRBV11-2	TRBD1	TRBJ1-1	CASSLGDRGKRSEAFF	TGTGCCAGCAGCTTAGGCGACAGGGGAAAGAGGTCTGAAGCTTTCTTT
TRBV7-8	TRBD1	TRBJ1-4	CASSSDRSNEKLFF	TGTGCCAGCAGCTCGGACAGGTCTAATGAAAAACTGTTTTTT
TRBV2	TRBD2	TRBJ2-4	CASRAGLAGDQYF	TGTGCCAGCAGGGCGGGACTAGCGGGGGATCAGTACTTC
TRBV2	TRBD2	TRBJ2-5	CASSWTSGGAGTQYF	TGTGCCAGCAGCTGGACTAGCGGGGGGGCGGGGACCCAGTACTTC
TRBV7-2	NA	TRBJ2-3	CASSPWGTDTQYF	TGTGCCAGCAGCCCCTGGGGGACAGATACGCAGTATTTT
TRBV6-5	NA	TRBJ2-7	CASSYRGTYEQYF	TGTGCCAGCAGTTATCGCGGGACCTACGAGCAGTACTTC
TRBV18	NA	TRBJ2-5	CASSRSGETQYF	TGTGCCAGCTCACGATCCGGGGAGACCCAGTACTTC
TRBV7-9	NA	TRBJ1-1	CASTYDDPEAFF	TGTGCCAGCACCTATGACGACCCTGAAGCTTTCTTT